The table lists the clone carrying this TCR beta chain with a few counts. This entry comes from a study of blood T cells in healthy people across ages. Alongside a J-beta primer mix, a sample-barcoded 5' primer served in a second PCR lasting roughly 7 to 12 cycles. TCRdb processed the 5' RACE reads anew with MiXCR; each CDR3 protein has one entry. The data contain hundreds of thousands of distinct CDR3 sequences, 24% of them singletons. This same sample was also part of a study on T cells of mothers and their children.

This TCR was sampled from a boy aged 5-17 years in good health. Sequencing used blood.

The CDR3, as DNA: TGTGCCAGCAGCCCAAACGGGGGTATGAACACTGAAGCTTTCTTT. Its protein product is CASSPNGGMNTEAFF. The chain carries TRBV5-6 and TRBJ1-1; D may be TRBD1 (5 bases). V was trimmed by 4 bases and J by 0 bases, leaving 13 bases between them. The germline CDR1 and CDR2 sequences are SGHDT and YYEEEE. The CDR3 is made up of 15 amino acids.